This is a list of T cell receptor beta chains from one sample in a study of human T cells and chemical hapten exposure. TCRdb analysed the RACE reads with MiXCR anew, one entry per CDR3 protein. The top ten clones hold about 4% of a sample with about 84,000 distinct CDR3 sequences, approximately 11% of them seen once. The specimen comprised whole blood, sampled in connection with sensitization to the hapten diphenylcyclopropenone (DPC). These receptors came from a woman aged 50 to 65 with alopecia areata. Some clones in this sample may be carry-over from other donors' samples. CDR3s include the opening cysteine and the closing phenylalanine or tryptophan. The D gene is left open where the match is weak. Only some rows state a clone size, as once, few, many or a class for expanded clones.

D: .; size: many; J: TRBJ2-1; V: TRBV28; CDR3: CASSFSLGLAYNEQFF; DNA: TGTGCCAGCAGTTTTTCATTGGGTCTTGCGTACAATGAGCAGTTCTTC
D: .; size: many; J: TRBJ2-2; V: TRBV7-3; CDR3: CASSSALPGELFF; DNA: TGTGCCAGCAGCTCGGCCCTCCCCGGGGAGCTGTTTTTT
D: .; size: .; J: TRBJ1-2; V: TRBV3-1; CDR3: CASSEQTGFYGYTF; DNA: TGTGCCAGCAGCGAACAAACAGGGTTCTATGGCTACACCTTC
D: .; size: many; J: TRBJ2-2; V: TRBV7-8; CDR3: CASSLVQANTGELFF; DNA: TGTGCCAGCAGCTTAGTACAGGCCAACACCGGGGAGCTGTTTTTT
D: .; size: many; J: TRBJ2-3; V: TRBV6-1; CDR3: CALRGGSTDTQYF; DNA: TGTGCCCTCCGGGGCGGGAGCACAGATACGCAGTATTTT
D: .; size: many; J: TRBJ2-1; V: TRBV24-1; CDR3: CATSDPQGSYNEQFF; DNA: TGTGCCACCAGTGATCCCCAGGGCTCCTACAATGAGCAGTTCTTC
D: TRBD1; size: many; J: TRBJ1-2; V: TRBV6-2/TRBV6-3; CDR3: CASSPTGGIGYTF; DNA: TGTGCCAGCAGTCCGACAGGGGGAATCGGCTACACCTTC
D: TRBD1; size: many; J: TRBJ2-2; V: TRBV2; CDR3: CASTGTGGETGELFF; DNA: TGTGCCAGCACTGGGACAGGGGGCGAGACCGGGGAGCTGTTTTTT
D: .; size: .; J: TRBJ2-3; V: TRBV7-2; CDR3: CASTIAKRRDTQYF; DNA: TGTGCCAGCACCATCGCAAAGCGGAGGGATACGCAGTATTTT
D: .; size: many; J: TRBJ2-1; V: TRBV11-2; CDR3: CASSLAAGLPNEQFF; DNA: TGTGCCAGCAGCTTAGCGGCGGGACTCCCAAATGAGCAGTTCTTC
D: TRBD1; size: .; J: TRBJ2-7; V: TRBV6-6; CDR3: CASRPTGGVYEQYF; DNA: TGTGCCAGCAGACCTACAGGGGGCGTCTACGAGCAGTACTTC
D: .; size: once; J: TRBJ2-5; V: TRBV3-1; CDR3: CASSQVAGSKETQYF; DNA: TGTGCCAGCAGCCAAGTTGCAGGGAGTAAAGAGACCCAGTACTTC
D: .; size: few; J: TRBJ2-2; V: TRBV11-3; CDR3: CASSSRAGELFF; DNA: TGTGCCAGCAGCTCCCGGGCCGGGGAGCTGTTTTTT
D: .; size: .; J: TRBJ2-3; V: TRBV19; CDR3: CASNTRGSSPTDTQYF; DNA: TGTGCCAGTAATACCAGAGGGAGCTCCCCCACAGATACGCAGTATTTT
D: .; size: many; J: TRBJ1-5; V: TRBV7-2; CDR3: CASSLGQLYQPQHF; DNA: TGTGCCAGCAGCCTTGGACAGCTTTATCAGCCCCAGCATTTT
D: .; size: .; J: TRBJ2-4; V: TRBV19; CDR3: CASRKGAAKNIQYF; DNA: TGTGCCAGTAGAAAAGGGGCTGCCAAAAACATTCAGTACTTC
D: TRBD1; size: few; J: TRBJ2-7; V: TRBV19; CDR3: CATGTGGHEQYF; DNA: TGTGCCACGGGGACAGGTGGGCACGAGCAGTACTTC
D: .; size: .; J: TRBJ2-7; V: TRBV5-1; CDR3: CASSREGGLSYEQYF; DNA: TGCGCCAGCAGCAGAGAAGGAGGGTTATCCTACGAGCAGTACTTC
D: TRBD2; size: .; J: TRBJ2-6; V: TRBV19; CDR3: CATTSGSLAGANVLTF; DNA: TGTGCCACCACTAGCGGGAGTCTTGCTGGGGCCAACGTCCTGACTTTC
D: .; size: .; J: TRBJ1-4; V: TRBV7-9; CDR3: CASSLGAANEKLFF; DNA: TGTGCCAGCAGCTTGGGGGCGGCTAATGAAAAACTGTTTTTT
D: TRBD2; size: few; J: TRBJ2-3; V: TRBV6-2/TRBV6-3; CDR3: CASRSSGRATDTQYF; DNA: TGTGCCAGCAGATCTAGCGGGAGGGCCACAGATACGCAGTATTTT
D: .; size: .; J: TRBJ2-1; V: TRBV27; CDR3: CASSIDIFLGNEQFF; DNA: TGTGCCAGCAGCATTGACATATTTCTAGGCAATGAGCAGTTCTTC
D: TRBD2; size: few; J: TRBJ2-3; V: TRBV7-6; CDR3: CASSRQRDGTDTQYF; DNA: TGTGCCAGCAGCCGGCAGCGGGACGGGACAGATACGCAGTATTTT
D: TRBD1; size: .; J: TRBJ1-5; V: TRBV10-2; CDR3: CASRDRGNSNQPQHF; DNA: TGCGCCAGCAGGGACAGGGGTAATAGCAATCAGCCCCAGCATTTT
D: .; size: .; J: TRBJ1-5; V: TRBV5-1; CDR3: CASSLFRDTHTPNQPQHF; DNA: TGCGCCAGCAGCTTGTTTAGGGACACACATACCCCAAATCAGCCCCAGCATTTT
D: .; size: .; J: TRBJ2-4; V: TRBV6-5; CDR3: CASSRGRRRGLDIQYF; DNA: TGTGCCAGCAGTAGGGGCCGGCGGAGGGGGCTTGACATTCAGTACTTC
D: .; size: .; J: TRBJ1-2; V: TRBV12-3/TRBV12-4; CDR3: CASSPPRTNYGYTF; DNA: TGTGCCAGCAGTCCCCCCCGGACGAACTATGGCTACACCTTC
D: .; size: many; J: TRBJ2-7; V: TRBV6-5; CDR3: CASSYGGPPRPEQYF; DNA: TGTGCCAGCAGTTACGGGGGACCCCCACGCCCCGAGCAGTACTTC
D: TRBD2; size: few; J: TRBJ2-5; V: TRBV29-1; CDR3: CSVAVAGVAETQYF; DNA: TGCAGCGTGGCGGTAGCGGGAGTCGCTGAGACCCAGTACTTC
D: .; size: .; J: TRBJ2-1; V: TRBV20-1; CDR3: CSASGGLAIYNEQFF; DNA: TGCAGTGCTAGTGGGGGGCTAGCGATCTACAATGAGCAGTTCTTC
D: .; size: many; J: TRBJ2-5; V: TRBV12-3/TRBV12-4; CDR3: CASSLGRGWETQYF; DNA: TGTGCCAGCAGTTTGGGCAGGGGTTGGGAGACCCAGTACTTC
D: .; size: many; J: TRBJ2-7; V: TRBV11-3; CDR3: CASSLVREQYF; DNA: TGTGCCAGCAGCTTAGTACGTGAGCAGTACTTC